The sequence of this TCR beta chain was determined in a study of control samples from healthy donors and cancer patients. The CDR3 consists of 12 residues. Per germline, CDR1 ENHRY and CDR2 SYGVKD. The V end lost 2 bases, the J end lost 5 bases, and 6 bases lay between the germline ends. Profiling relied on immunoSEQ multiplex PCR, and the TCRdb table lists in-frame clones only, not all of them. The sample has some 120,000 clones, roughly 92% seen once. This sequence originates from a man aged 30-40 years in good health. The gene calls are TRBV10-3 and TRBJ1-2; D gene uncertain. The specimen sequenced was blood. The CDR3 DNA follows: TGTGCCATCAGTGAGGAAGGATATGGCTACACCTTC. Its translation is CAISEEGYGYTF.